This T cell receptor beta chain was retrieved from a study of blood T cell repertoires in COVID-19. Whole-study context: Material from acute and convalescent COVID-19 was sourced from the United States, Italy and Spain. Sample material is recorded as cDNA or gDNA derived from T cells, B-cell-depleted T cells, or PBMCs.

V was trimmed by 5 bases and J by 10 bases, leaving 11 bases between them. This CDR3 contains 11 residues. The germline gives CDR1 MDHEN, CDR2 SYDVKM. In the study's own analysis: Nucleated cell counts were estimated from reference gene primer amplification. This table comes from immunoSEQ multiplex PCR, and its TCRdb copy is limited to in-frame clones, with some not included. Clone size and the V and J calls come from that table; the DNA yielded D and trimming. The table has 300,000 to 400,000 clones, 70% to 90% seen once; the top ten hold around 4.2%. This TCR was sampled from a woman aged 40-49 years with acute COVID-19. Material for sequencing was PBMCs or T cells enriched from blood (not recorded which). The chain uses TRBV28 and TRBJ1-2; D not resolved. DNA of the CDR3: TGTGCCAGCAGTAACCTTCGGGTCTACACCTTC. Translating gives CASSNLRVYTF.